This entry describes one T cell receptor beta chain. Germline loops: CDR1 SGHTA, CDR2 FQGTGA. J was trimmed by 6 bases and V by 5 bases; bases with no gene match: 5. The length of the CDR3 is 14 residues. The entry originates in a study of cytomegalovirus exposure and HLA in healthy donors. A multiplex PCR was run with 60 Vbeta primers and 13 Jbeta primers. TCRdb's copy holds only in-frame clones and misses some; the assay was immunoSEQ multiplex PCR. The listing contains around 140,000 clones. Sequenced sample: PBMCs. The genes are TRBV7-3 and TRBJ1-1; 11 bases agree with TRBD1. This TCR was recovered from a woman between 40 and 55 years old in good health and CMV-seronegative. The CDR3 region is CASSRDRGGSEAFF. CDR3 in DNA: TGTGCCAGCAGCCGGGACAGGGGGGGCTCTGAAGCTTTCTTT.